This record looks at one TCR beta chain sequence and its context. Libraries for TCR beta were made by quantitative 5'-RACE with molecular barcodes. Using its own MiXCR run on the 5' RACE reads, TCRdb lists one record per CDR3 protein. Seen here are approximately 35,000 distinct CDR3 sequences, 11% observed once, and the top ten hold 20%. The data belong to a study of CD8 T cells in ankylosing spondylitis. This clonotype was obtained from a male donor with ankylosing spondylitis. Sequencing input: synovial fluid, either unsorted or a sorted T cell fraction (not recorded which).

The CDR3 region is CASSSGVYGYTF. The CDR3 DNA is TGTGCCAGCAGCTCAGGGGTTTATGGCTACACCTTC. The chain joins TRBV5-4 to TRBJ1-2; D is possibly TRBD1 (6 bases). Germline loops: CDR1 SGHNT, CDR2 YYREEE (reference sequence). V lost 3 bases and J 5 bases, leaving 8 bases between the germline ends. The CDR3 sequence is 12 residues long.